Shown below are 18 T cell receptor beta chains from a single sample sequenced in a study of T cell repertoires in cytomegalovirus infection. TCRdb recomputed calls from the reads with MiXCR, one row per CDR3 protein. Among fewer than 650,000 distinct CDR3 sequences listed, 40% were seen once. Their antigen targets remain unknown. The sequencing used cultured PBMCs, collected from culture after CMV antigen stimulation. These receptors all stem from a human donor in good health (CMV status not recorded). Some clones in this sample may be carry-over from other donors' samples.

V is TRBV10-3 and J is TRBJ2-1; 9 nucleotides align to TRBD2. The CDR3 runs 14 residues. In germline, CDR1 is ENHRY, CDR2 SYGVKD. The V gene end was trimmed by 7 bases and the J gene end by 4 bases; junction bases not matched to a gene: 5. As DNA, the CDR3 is TGTGCCATCAATACGCGGGAGGGTTACAATGAGCAGTTCTTC. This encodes CAINTREGYNEQFF.

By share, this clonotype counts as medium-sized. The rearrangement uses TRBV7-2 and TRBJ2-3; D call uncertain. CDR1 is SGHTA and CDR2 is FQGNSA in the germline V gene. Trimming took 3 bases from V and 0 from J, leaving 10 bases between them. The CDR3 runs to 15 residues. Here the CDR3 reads CASSFTLRSTDTQYF. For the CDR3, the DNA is TGTGCCAGCAGCTTCACGTTAAGGAGCACAGATACGCAGTATTTT.

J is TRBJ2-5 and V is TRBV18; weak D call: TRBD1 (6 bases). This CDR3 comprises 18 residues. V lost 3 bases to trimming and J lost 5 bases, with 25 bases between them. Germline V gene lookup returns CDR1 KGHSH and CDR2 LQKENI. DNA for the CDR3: TGTGCCAGCTCACCTTTAGGGGACATGCGCTTCCGGACGGAGACCCAGTACTTC. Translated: CASSPLGDMRFRTETQYF.

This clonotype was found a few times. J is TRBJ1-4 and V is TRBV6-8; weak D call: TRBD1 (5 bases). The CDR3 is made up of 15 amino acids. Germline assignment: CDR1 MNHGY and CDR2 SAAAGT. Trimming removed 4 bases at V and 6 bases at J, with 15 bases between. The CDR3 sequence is CASSSLGGDDEKLFF. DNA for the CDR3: TGTGCCAGCAGTTCCCTGGGGGGAGACGATGAAAAACTGTTTTTT.

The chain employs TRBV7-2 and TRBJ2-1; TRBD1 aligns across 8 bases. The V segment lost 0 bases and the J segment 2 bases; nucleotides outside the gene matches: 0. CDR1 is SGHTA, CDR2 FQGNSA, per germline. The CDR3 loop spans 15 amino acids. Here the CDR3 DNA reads TGTGCCAGCAGCTTAGCCAGGGGGCCCTACAATGAGCAGTTCTTC. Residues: CASSLARGPYNEQFF.

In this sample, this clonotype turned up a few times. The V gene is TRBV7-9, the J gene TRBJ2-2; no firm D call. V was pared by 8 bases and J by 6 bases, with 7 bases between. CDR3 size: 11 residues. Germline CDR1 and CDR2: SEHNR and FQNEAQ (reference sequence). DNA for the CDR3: TGTGCCAGCGGACCCCCCGGGGAGCTGTTTTTT. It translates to CASGPPGELFF.

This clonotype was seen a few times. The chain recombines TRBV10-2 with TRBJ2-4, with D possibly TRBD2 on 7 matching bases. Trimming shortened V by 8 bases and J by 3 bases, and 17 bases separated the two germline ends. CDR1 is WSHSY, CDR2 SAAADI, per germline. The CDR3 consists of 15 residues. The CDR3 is CASRGRETLKNIQYF. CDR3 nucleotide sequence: TGCGCCAGCCGGGGGCGGGAGACCCTCAAAAACATTCAGTACTTC.

For the CDR3, the DNA is TGTGCCAGCAGCTTAGGTCTGGGCAGAGATCACAATCAGCCCCAGCATTTT. Protein: CASSLGLGRDHNQPQHF. This sequence joins TRBV7-8 and TRBJ1-5; D not certain. Trimming took 1 base from V and 3 from J, leaving 16 bases between them. Per the germline V gene, CDR1 is SGHVS and CDR2 is FQNEAQ. The length of the CDR3 is 17 residues.

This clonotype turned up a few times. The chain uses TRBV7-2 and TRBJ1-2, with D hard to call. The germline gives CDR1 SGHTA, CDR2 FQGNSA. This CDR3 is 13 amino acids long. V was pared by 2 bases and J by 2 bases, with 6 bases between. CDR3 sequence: CASSLSVNYGYTF. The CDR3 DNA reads TGTGCCAGCAGCTTAAGCGTAAACTATGGCTACACCTTC.

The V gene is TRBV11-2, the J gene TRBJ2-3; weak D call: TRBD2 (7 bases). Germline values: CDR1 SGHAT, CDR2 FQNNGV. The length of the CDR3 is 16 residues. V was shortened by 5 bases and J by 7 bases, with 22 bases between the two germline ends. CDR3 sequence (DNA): TGTGCCAGCAGCACAGCCCAGGGGAGGGGCGCACATACGCAGTATTTT. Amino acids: CASSTAQGRGAHTQYF. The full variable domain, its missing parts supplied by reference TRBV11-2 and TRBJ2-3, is EAGVAQSPRYKIIEKRQSVAFWCNPISGHATLYWYQQILGQGPKLLIQFQNNGVVDDSQLPKDRFSAERLKGVDSTLKIQPAKLEDSAVYLCASSTAQGRGAHTQYFGPGTRLTVL.

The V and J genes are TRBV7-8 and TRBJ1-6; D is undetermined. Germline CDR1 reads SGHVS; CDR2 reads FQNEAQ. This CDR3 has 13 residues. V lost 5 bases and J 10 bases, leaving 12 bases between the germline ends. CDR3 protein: CASSGTHLSPLHF. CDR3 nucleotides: TGTGCCAGCAGCGGAACGCATCTATCACCCCTCCACTTT.

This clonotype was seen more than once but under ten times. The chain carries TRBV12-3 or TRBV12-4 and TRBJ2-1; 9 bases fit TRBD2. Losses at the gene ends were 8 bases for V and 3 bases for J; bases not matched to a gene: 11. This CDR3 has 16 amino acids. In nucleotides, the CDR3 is TGTGCCAGCGAGACACTGACTAGCGGATACTACAATGAGCAGTTCTTC. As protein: CASETLTSGYYNEQFF.

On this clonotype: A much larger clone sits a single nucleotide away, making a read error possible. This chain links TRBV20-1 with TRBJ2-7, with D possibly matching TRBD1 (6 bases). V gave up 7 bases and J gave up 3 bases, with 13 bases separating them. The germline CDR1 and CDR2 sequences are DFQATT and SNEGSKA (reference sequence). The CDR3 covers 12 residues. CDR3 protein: CSGQEDNYEQYF. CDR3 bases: TGCAGTGGACAGGAGGATAACTACGAGCAGTACTTC.

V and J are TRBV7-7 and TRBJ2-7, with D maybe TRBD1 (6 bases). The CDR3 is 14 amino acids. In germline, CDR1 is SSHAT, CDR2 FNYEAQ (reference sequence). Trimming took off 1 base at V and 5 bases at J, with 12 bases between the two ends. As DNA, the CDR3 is TGTGCCAGCAGCTTAGGTACAGGGAGCGACGAGCAGTACTTC. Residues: CASSLGTGSDEQYF.

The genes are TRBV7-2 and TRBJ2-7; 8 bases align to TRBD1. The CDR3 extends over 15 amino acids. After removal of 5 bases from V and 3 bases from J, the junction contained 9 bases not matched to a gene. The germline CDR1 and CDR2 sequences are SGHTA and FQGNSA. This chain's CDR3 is CASSPDRVKGYEQYF. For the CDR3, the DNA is TGTGCCAGCAGCCCGGACAGGGTGAAAGGCTACGAGCAGTACTTC. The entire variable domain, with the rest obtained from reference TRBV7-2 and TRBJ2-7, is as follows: GAGVSQSPSNKVTEKGKDVELRCDPISGHTALYWYRQSLGQGLEFLIYFQGNSAPDKSGLPSDRFSAERTGGSVSTLTIQRTQQEDSAVYLCASSPDRVKGYEQYFGPGTRLTVT.

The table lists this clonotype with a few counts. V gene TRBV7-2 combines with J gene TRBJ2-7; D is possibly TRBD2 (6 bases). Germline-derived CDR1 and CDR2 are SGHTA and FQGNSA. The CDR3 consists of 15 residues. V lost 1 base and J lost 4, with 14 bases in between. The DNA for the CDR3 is TGTGCCAGCAGCTTAGAGGAGGGGTTATGGTACGAGCAGTACTTC. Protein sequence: CASSLEEGLWYEQYF.

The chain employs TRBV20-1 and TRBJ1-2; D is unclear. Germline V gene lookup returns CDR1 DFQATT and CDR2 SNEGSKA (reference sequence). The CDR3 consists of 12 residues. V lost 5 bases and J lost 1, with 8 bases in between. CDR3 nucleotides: TGCAGTGCTCAAGGCAGTAACTATGGCTACACCTTC. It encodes CSAQGSNYGYTF.

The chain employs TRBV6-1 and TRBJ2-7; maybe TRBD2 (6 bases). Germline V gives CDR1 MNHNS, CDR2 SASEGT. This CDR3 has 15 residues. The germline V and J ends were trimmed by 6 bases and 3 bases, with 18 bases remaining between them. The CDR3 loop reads CASSPNGQGGYEQYF. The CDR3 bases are TGTGCCAGCAGCCCGAACGGGCAGGGAGGCTACGAGCAGTACTTC.